The present entry profiles one T cell receptor beta chain with its context. What it recognizes is unknown. The data belong to a study of circulating tumor DNA in untreated peripheral T-cell lymphoma. Study-wide findings and caveats: Tumor-specific clonotypes: identified in 75% to 80% of patients, about 84% of baseline tissues.

The repertoire was sequenced with immunoSEQ multiplex PCR; TCRdb's copy has only in-frame clones and lacks some. The sample lists around 6,100 clones; 62% were seen once. Tumor tissue was collected at baseline, before treatment began. V dropped 4 bases and J dropped 7 bases, with 16 bases sitting between them. This CDR3 has 15 amino acids. Germline assignment: CDR1 SGHNT and CDR2 YENEEA. The specimen sequenced was tumor tissue. The gene calls are TRBV11-3 and TRBJ2-2; the D gene is possibly TRBD1 (6 bases). The receptor was isolated from a human donor with peripheral T-cell lymphoma. CDR3 DNA sequence: TGTGCCAGCAGCTCCCGGGACAAGGTCGGCGGGGAGCTGTTTTTT. This codes for CASSSRDKVGGELFF. The complete variable domain, with remaining parts taken from reference TRBV11-3 and TRBJ2-2, reads EAGVVQSPRYKIIEKKQPVAFWCNPISGHNTLYWYLQNLGQGPELLIRYENEEAVDDSQLPKDRFSAERLKGVDSTLKIQPAELGDSAVYLCASSSRDKVGGELFFGEGSRLTVL.